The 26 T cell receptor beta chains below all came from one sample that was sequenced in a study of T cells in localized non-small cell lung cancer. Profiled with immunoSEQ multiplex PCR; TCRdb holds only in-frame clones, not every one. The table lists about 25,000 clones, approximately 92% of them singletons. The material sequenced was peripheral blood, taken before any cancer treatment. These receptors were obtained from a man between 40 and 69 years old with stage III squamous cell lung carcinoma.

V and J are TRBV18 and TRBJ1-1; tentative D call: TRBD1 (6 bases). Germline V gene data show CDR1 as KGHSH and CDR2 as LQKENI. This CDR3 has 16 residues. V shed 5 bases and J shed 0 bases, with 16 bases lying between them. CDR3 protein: CASSTAGQTMNTEAFF. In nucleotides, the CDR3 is TGTGCCAGCTCAACAGCTGGACAGACCATGAACACTGAAGCTTTCTTT.

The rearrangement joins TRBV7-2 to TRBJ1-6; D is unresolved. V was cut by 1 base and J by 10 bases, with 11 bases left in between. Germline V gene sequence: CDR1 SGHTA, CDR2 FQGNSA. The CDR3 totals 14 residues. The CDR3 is CASSLVESESPLHF. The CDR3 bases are TGTGCCAGCAGCTTAGTTGAGTCAGAATCACCCCTCCACTTT. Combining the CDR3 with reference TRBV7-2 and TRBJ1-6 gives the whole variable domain GAGVSQSPSNKVTEKGKDVELRCDPISGHTALYWYRQSLGQGLEFLIYFQGNSAPDKSGLPSDRFSAERTGGSVSTLTIQRTQQEDSAVYLCASSLVESESPLHFGNGTRLTVT.

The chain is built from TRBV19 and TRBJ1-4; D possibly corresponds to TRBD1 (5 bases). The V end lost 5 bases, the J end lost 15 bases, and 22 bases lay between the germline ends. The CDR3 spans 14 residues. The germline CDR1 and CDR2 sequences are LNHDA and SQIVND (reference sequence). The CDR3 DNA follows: TGTGCCAGTAGTCCAACACCCTCGGGGGGGATGATGTTTTTT. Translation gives CASSPTPSGGMMFF.

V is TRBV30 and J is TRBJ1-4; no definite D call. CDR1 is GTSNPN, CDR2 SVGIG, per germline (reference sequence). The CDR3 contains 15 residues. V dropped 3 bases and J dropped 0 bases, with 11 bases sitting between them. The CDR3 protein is CAWSRGTATNEKLFF. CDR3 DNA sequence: TGTGCCTGGAGCCGAGGAACCGCAACTAATGAAAAACTGTTTTTT.

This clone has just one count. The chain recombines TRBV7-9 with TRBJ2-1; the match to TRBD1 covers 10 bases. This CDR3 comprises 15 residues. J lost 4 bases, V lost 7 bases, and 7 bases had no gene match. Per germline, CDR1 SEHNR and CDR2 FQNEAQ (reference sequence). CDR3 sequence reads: CASTPGTGAYNEQFF. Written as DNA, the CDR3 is TGTGCCAGCACCCCCGGGACAGGGGCTTACAATGAGCAGTTCTTC.

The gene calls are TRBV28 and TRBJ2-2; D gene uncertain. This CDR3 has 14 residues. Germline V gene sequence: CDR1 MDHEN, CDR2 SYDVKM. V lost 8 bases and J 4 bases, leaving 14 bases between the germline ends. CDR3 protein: CASGRFSGTGELFF. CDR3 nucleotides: TGTGCCAGCGGCCGTTTTTCGGGCACCGGGGAGCTGTTTTTT.

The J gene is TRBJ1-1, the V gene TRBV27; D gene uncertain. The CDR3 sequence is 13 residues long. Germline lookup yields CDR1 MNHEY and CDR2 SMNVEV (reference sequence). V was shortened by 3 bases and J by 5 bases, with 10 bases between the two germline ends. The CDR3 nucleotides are TGTGCCAGCAGTTTCCAGACTGGGACTGAAGCTTTCTTT. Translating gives CASSFQTGTEAFF.

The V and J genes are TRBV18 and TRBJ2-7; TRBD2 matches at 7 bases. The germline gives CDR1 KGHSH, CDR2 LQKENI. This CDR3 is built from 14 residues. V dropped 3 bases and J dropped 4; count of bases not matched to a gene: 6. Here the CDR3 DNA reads TGTGCCAGCTCACCTCCTTCGGGGGGTTACGAGCAGTACTTC. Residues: CASSPPSGGYEQYF.

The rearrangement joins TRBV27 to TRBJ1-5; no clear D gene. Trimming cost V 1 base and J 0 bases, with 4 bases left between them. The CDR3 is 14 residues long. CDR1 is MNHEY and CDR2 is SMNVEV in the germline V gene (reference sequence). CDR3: CASSLYTSNQPQHF. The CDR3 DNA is TGTGCCAGCAGTTTATACACTAGCAATCAGCCCCAGCATTTT.

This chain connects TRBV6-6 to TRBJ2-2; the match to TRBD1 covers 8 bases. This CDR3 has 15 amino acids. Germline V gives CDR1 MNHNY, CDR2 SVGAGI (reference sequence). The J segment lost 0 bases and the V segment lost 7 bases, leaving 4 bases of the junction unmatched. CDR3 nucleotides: TGTGCCAGCACCCCGGACAGGGCGAACACCGGGGAGCTGTTTTTT. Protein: CASTPDRANTGELFF.

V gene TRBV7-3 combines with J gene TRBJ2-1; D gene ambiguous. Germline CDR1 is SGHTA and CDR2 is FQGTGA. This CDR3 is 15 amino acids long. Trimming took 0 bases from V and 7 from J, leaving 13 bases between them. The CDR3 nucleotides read TGTGCCAGCAGCTTAACGGGCGCCCAGAGGAATGAGCAGTTCTTC. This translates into CASSLTGAQRNEQFF. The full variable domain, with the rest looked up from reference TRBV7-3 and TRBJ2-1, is GAGVSQTPSNKVTEKGKYVELRCDPISGHTALYWYRQSLGQGPEFLIYFQGTGAADDSGLPNDRFFAVRPEGSVSTLKIQRTERGDSAVYLCASSLTGAQRNEQFFGPGTRLTVL.

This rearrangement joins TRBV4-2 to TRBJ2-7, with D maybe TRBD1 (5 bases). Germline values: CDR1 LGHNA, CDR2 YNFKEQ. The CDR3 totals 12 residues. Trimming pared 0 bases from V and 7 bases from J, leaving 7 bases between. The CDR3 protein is CASSQDAGEQYF. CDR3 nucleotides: TGTGCCAGCAGCCAAGATGCAGGGGAGCAGTACTTC.

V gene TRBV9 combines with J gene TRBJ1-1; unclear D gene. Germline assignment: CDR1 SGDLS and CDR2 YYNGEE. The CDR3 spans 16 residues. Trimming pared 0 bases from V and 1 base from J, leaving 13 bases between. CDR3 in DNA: TGTGCCAGCAGCGTAGAGCCCCCGGGTGAGAACACTGAAGCTTTCTTT. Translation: CASSVEPPGENTEAFF.

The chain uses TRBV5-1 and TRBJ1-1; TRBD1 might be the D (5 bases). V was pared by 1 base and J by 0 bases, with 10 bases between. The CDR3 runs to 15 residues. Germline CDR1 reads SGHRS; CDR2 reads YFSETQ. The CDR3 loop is CASSLLGDLNTEAFF. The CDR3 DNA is TGCGCCAGCAGCTTGTTGGGGGACTTGAACACTGAAGCTTTCTTT.

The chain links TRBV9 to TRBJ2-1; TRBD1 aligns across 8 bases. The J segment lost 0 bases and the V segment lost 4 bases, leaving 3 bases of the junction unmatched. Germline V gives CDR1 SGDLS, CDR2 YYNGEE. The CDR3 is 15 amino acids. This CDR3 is CASSRTGSSYNEQFF. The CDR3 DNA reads TGTGCCAGCAGCCGGACAGGGAGCTCCTACAATGAGCAGTTCTTC.

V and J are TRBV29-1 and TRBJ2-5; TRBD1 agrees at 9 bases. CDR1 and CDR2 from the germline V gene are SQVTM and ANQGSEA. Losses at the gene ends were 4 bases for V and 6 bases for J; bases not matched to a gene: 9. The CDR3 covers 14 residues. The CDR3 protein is CSVVGTGSVKTQYF. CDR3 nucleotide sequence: TGCAGCGTTGTGGGGACAGGGTCGGTTAAGACCCAGTACTTC.

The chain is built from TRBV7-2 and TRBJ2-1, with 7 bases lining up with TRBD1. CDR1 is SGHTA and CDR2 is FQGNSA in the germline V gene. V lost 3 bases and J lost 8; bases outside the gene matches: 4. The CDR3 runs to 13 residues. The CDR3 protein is CASSFLTGHEQFF. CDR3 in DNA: TGTGCCAGCAGCTTCCTGACAGGGCATGAGCAGTTCTTC.

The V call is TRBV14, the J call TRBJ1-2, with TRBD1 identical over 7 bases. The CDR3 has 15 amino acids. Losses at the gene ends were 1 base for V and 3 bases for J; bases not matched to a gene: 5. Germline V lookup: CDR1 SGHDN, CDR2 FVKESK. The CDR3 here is CASSQGQGRDYGYTF. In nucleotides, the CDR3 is TGTGCCAGCAGCCAAGGACAGGGACGGGACTATGGCTACACCTTC.

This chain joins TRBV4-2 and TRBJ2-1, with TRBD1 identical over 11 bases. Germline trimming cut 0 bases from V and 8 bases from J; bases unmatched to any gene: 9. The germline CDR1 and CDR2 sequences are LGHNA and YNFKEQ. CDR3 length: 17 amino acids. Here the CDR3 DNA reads TGTGCCAGCAGCCAAGATATTGGACAGGGGGCTAGGGATGAGCAGTTCTTC. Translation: CASSQDIGQGARDEQFF.

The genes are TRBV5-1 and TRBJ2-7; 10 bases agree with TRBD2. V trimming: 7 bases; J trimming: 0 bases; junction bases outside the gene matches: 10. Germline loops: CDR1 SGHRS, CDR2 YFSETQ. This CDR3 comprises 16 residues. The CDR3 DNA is TGCGCCAGCGGTCGTAGCCTAGCGGGAGCCTCCTACGAGCAGTACTTC. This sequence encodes CASGRSLAGASYEQYF.

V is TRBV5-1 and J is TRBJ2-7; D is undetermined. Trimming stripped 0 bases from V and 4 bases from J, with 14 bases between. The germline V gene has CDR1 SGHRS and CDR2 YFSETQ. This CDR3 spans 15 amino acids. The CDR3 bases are TGCGCCAGCAGCTTGGGCGGCAGAACTACTTACGAGCAGTACTTC. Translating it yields CASSLGGRTTYEQYF. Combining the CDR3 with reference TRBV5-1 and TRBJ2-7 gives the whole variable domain KAGVTQTPRYLIKTRGQQVTLSCSPISGHRSVSWYQQTPGQGLQFLFEYFSETQRNKGNFPGRFSGRQFSNSRSEMNVSTLELGDSALYLCASSLGGRTTYEQYFGPGTRLTVT.

The CDR3 DNA is TGTGCCAGCAGCTTAAGGACATGGGGCTCTGGGGCCAACGTCCTGACTTTC. Protein: CASSLRTWGSGANVLTF. This chain links TRBV7-9 with TRBJ2-6; weak D call: TRBD1 (5 bases). This CDR3 region has 17 residues. The germline V gene encodes CDR1 SEHNR and CDR2 FQNEAQ (reference sequence). V was trimmed by 2 bases and J by 0 bases, leaving 11 bases between them.

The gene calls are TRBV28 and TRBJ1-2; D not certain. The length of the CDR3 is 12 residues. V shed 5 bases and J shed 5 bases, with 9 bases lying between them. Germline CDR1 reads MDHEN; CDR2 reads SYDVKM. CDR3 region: CASSPFGYGYTF. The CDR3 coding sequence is TGTGCCAGCAGTCCCTTTGGGTATGGCTACACCTTC.

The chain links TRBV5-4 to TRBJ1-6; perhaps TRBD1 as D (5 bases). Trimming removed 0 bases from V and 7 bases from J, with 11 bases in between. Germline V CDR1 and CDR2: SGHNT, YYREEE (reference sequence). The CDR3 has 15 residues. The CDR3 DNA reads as TGTGCCAGCAGCTTGGAAGGGACCGGCAATTCACCCCTCCACTTT. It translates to CASSLEGTGNSPLHF. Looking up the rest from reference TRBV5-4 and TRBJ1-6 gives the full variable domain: ETGVTQSPTHLIKTRGQQVTLRCSSQSGHNTVSWYQQALGQGPQFIFQYYREEENGRGNFPPRFSGLQFPNYSSELNVNALELDDSALYLCASSLEGTGNSPLHFGNGTRLTVT.

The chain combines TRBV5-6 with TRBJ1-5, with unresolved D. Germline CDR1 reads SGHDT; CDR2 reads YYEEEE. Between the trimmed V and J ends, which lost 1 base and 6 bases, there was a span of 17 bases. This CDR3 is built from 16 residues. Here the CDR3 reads CASSLSPPMAAQPQHF. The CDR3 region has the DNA TGTGCCAGCAGCTTGTCCCCCCCGATGGCAGCTCAGCCCCAGCATTTT.

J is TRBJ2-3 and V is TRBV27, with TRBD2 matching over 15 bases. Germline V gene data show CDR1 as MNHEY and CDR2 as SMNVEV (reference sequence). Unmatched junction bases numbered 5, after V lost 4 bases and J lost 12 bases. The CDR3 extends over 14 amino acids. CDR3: CASSSGLAGGAQYF. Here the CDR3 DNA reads TGTGCCAGCAGTTCCGGACTAGCGGGAGGGGCACAGTATTTT.